This TCR beta chain was retrieved from a study of T cell responses to AZD1222 COVID-19 vaccine. Study-level findings and limits: Increased Spike-specific TCR breadth and depth were observed after two AZD1222 doses. Mostly white British, mostly female donors; authors suggested clonal diversity may be underestimated.

Measured with immunoSEQ multiplex PCR; TCRdb has only the in-frame clones, and not every one. The sample has under 100,000 clones; 65% to 90% are singletons. Looked up from germline, CDR1 is LGHNA and CDR2 is YSLEER. Trimming cost V 1 base and J 2 bases, with 0 bases left between them. The CDR3 contains 13 residues. Comment on this clone: The antigen remains undetermined.

Sample: peripheral blood, taken on day 0 of AZD1222 vaccination. V gene TRBV4-3 combines with J gene TRBJ2-6; D gene uncertain. This clonotype was obtained from an adult in good health. The CDR3 DNA sequence: TGCGCCAGCAGCCAAGCTGGGGCCAACGTCCTGACTTTC. Amino acids: CASSQAGANVLTF.